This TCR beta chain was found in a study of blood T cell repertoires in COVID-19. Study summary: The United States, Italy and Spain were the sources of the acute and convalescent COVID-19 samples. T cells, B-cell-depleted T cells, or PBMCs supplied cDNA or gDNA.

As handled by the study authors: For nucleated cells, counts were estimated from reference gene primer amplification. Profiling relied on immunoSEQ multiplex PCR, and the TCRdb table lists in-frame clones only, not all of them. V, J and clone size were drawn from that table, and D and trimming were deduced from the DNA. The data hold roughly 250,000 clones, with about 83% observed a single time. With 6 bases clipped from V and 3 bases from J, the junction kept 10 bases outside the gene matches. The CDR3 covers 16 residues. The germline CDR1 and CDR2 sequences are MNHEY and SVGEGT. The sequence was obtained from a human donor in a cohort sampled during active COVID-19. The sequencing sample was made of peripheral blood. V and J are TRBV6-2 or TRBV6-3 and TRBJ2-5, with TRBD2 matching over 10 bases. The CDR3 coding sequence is TGTGCCAGCAGCGCCTTCTCCGGACTAGCGGAAGAGACCCAGTACTTC. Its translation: CASSAFSGLAEETQYF.